This T cell receptor beta chain was documented in a study of T cells after yellow fever vaccination. General study findings and limits: Booster sampling recovered most clones from primary vaccination (nearly 98% CD4, just over 85% CD8). Abundant clonotypes from the bulk population could have been carried over as contaminants into FACS-sorted repertoires. Researchers noted that a small share of clonotypes showed up in both CD4 and CD8 compartments.

This clonotype occurred once. Its antigen is unidentified. The CDR3 totals 13 residues. CDR1 is SGHTA and CDR2 is FQGTGA in the germline V gene. Trimming pared 1 base from V and 9 bases from J, leaving 10 bases between. Universal primer sites and UMIs were introduced during 5'RACE template-switching synthesis of TCR cDNA. TCRdb reanalysed the 5' RACE reads using MiXCR and keeps one entry per CDR3 protein. The sample includes hundreds of thousands of distinct CDR3 sequences, roughly a fifth of them seen just once. This rearrangement joins TRBV7-3 to TRBJ2-1; tentative D call: TRBD1 (5 bases). The TCR was taken from a man aged 18 to 29 who received the YFV17D yellow fever vaccine. The sequences come from PBMCs, collected around 3 weeks after the first yellow fever vaccination. CDR3 residues: CASSLRVQGEQFF. In nucleotides, the CDR3 is TGTGCCAGCAGCTTAAGGGTTCAGGGTGAGCAGTTCTTC.